These T cell receptor beta chains were read from a single sample in a study of T-cell reconstitution after alpha-beta-depleted transplantation in children. From the PCR reads, TCRdb called clonotypes with MiXCR, one entry per CDR3 protein. The sample comprises 550,000 to 600,000 distinct CDR3 sequences, 20% to 25% of which are singletons, and roughly 15% rests with the top ten. Here the sequenced sample was PBMCs, mostly from graft donor cells, taken 360 days after TCRalphabeta/CD19-depleted stem cell transplant. The receptors come from a boy under three years old who had a stem cell transplant for acute myeloid leukemia, so the T cells may come from the graft donor. CDR3s include the opening cysteine and the closing phenylalanine or tryptophan. A D gene is named only where the DNA matches it firmly. The size field is filled for only some rows; it gives once, few, many or a size class.

V gene: TRBV20-1
D gene: NA
clone size: many
J gene: TRBJ1-3
CDR3 protein: CSARGGGGDTIYF
CDR3 DNA: TGCAGTGCTAGAGGCGGAGGGGGAGACACCATATATTTT

V gene: TRBV11-2
D gene: TRBD1
clone size: NA
J gene: TRBJ2-5
CDR3 protein: CASSLVGQVQETQYF
CDR3 DNA: TGTGCCAGCAGCTTAGTTGGACAGGTCCAAGAGACCCAGTACTTC

V gene: TRBV7-3
D gene: TRBD2
clone size: NA
J gene: TRBJ2-3
CDR3 protein: CASSLNSGLAVGTQYF
CDR3 DNA: TGTGCCAGCAGCTTAAATTCGGGACTAGCGGTTGGTACGCAGTATTTT

V gene: TRBV7-6
D gene: NA
clone size: many
J gene: TRBJ2-1
CDR3 protein: CASSLGPEQFF
CDR3 DNA: TGTGCCAGCAGCTTAGGGCCTGAGCAGTTCTTC

V gene: TRBV12-3/TRBV12-4
D gene: TRBD1
clone size: many
J gene: TRBJ2-7
CDR3 protein: CASSQGEGQGMKRSYEQYF
CDR3 DNA: TGTGCCAGCAGCCAAGGAGAGGGACAGGGGATGAAACGTTCCTACGAGCAGTACTTC

V gene: TRBV29-1
D gene: TRBD2
clone size: few
J gene: TRBJ2-7
CDR3 protein: CSVEGEGYEQYF
CDR3 DNA: TGCAGCGTTGAAGGGGAGGGGTACGAGCAGTACTTC

V gene: TRBV7-2
D gene: NA
clone size: few
J gene: TRBJ2-2
CDR3 protein: CASTHSESGELFF
CDR3 DNA: TGTGCCAGCACCCACTCGGAGTCCGGGGAGCTGTTTTTT

V gene: TRBV11-2
D gene: NA
clone size: many
J gene: TRBJ1-1
CDR3 protein: CASSLEAGNTEAFF
CDR3 DNA: TGTGCCAGCAGCTTAGAGGCAGGGAACACTGAAGCTTTCTTT

V gene: TRBV6-1
D gene: NA
clone size: many
J gene: TRBJ2-3
CDR3 protein: CASSTTRSHTDTQYF
CDR3 DNA: TGTGCCAGCAGTACGACAAGGTCCCACACAGATACGCAGTATTTT

V gene: TRBV6-5
D gene: TRBD1
clone size: few
J gene: TRBJ2-5
CDR3 protein: CASSYLRRTGAQETQYF
CDR3 DNA: TGTGCCAGCAGTTACTTAAGGAGAACAGGGGCACAAGAGACCCAGTACTTC

V gene: TRBV11-3
D gene: NA
clone size: many
J gene: TRBJ1-1
CDR3 protein: CASSLVDQWGGRGTEAFF
CDR3 DNA: TGTGCCAGCAGCTTAGTAGATCAATGGGGAGGGAGGGGAACTGAAGCTTTCTTT

V gene: TRBV7-9
D gene: TRBD1
clone size: NA
J gene: TRBJ2-7
CDR3 protein: CASSMGRTGTEEEQYF
CDR3 DNA: TGTGCCAGCAGCATGGGAAGGACAGGGACTGAAGAAGAGCAGTACTTC

V gene: TRBV4-3
D gene: TRBD2
clone size: few
J gene: TRBJ2-3
CDR3 protein: CASSQDIGGGTDTQYF
CDR3 DNA: TGCGCCAGCAGCCAAGATATCGGCGGGGGGACAGATACGCAGTATTTT

V gene: TRBV28
D gene: NA
clone size: many
J gene: TRBJ2-3
CDR3 protein: CASSPAWEADTQYF
CDR3 DNA: TGTGCCAGCAGCCCAGCCTGGGAGGCAGATACGCAGTATTTT

V gene: TRBV5-6
D gene: NA
clone size: many
J gene: TRBJ2-7
CDR3 protein: CASSRTMAYEQYF
CDR3 DNA: TGTGCCAGCAGCCGAACGATGGCCTACGAGCAGTACTTC

V gene: TRBV20-1
D gene: NA
clone size: many
J gene: TRBJ1-2
CDR3 protein: CSASGHNYGYTF
CDR3 DNA: TGCAGTGCTAGTGGGCACAACTATGGCTACACCTTC

V gene: TRBV5-1
D gene: TRBD1
clone size: few
J gene: TRBJ2-1
CDR3 protein: CASSLVTTGDYNEQFF
CDR3 DNA: TGCGCCAGCAGCTTGGTGACCACAGGGGACTACAATGAGCAGTTCTTC